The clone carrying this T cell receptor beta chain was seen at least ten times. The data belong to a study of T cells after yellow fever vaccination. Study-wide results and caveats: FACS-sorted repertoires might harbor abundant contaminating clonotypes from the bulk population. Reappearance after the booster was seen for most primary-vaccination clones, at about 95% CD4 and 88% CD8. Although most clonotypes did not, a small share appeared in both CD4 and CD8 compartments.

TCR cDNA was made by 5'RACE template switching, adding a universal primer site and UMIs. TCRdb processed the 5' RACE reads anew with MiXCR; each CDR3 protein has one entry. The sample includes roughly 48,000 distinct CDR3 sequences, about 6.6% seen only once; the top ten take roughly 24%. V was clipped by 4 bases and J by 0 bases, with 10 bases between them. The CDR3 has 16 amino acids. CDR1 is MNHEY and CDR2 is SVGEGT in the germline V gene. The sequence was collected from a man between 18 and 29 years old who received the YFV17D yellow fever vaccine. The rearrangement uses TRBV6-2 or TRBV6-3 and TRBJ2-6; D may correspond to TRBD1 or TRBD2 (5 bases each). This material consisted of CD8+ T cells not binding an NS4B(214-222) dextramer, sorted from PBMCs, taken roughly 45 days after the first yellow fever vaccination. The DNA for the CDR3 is TGTGCCAGCAGTTCACGGGGCCGCTCTGGGGCCAACGTCCTGACTTTC. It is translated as CASSSRGRSGANVLTF.